The 25 T cell receptor beta chains reported below all come from one sample, sequenced in a study of blood T cell repertoires in COVID-19. TCRdb's table, derived via immunoSEQ multiplex PCR, lists solely in-frame clones and lacks some. The sample carries 350,000 or so clones, roughly 86% recorded once. Specimen: PBMCs or T cells enriched from blood (not recorded which). The receptors originated from a woman aged 25 to 45 who had been exposed to COVID-19.

The V and J genes are TRBV19 and TRBJ1-5; D remains ambiguous. The CDR3 extends over 13 amino acids. Trimming left V 3 bases short and J 7 bases short, with 10 bases between. Looked up from germline, CDR1 is LNHDA and CDR2 is SQIVND (reference sequence). CDR3 DNA: TGTGCCAGTAGTATTAGTGGTTTCCAGCCCCAGCATTTT. Encoded protein: CASSISGFQPQHF.

This chain joins TRBV30 and TRBJ1-3; perhaps TRBD1 as D (5 bases). The CDR3 sequence is 15 residues long. The V end lost 1 base, the J end lost 0 bases, and 10 bases lay between the germline ends. Per the germline V gene, CDR1 is GTSNPN and CDR2 is SVGIG (reference sequence). CDR3 loop: CAWSGGLVSGNTIYF. The CDR3 nucleotides read TGTGCCTGGAGTGGGGGCCTCGTCTCTGGAAACACCATATATTTT.

This chain connects TRBV2 to TRBJ1-4; TRBD1 matches 7 bases. Germline lookup yields CDR1 SNHLY and CDR2 FYNNEI. With V trimmed by 6 bases and J by 4 bases, 8 bases remained unmatched. The CDR3 consists of 15 residues. The CDR3 coding sequence is TGTGCCAGCAGCTCACAGGGGCTTGGTAATGAAAAACTGTTTTTT. Its protein product is CASSSQGLGNEKLFF.

The table lists this clone with a few counts. The chain joins TRBV2 to TRBJ2-7; D is unresolved. Germline V gene data show CDR1 as SNHLY and CDR2 as FYNNEI. V was shortened by 11 bases and J by 5 bases, with 25 bases between the two germline ends. The CDR3 spans 15 residues. CDR3 nucleotides: TGTGCCTCCTCGGTGGATAGCCTAATTGTAGACGAGCAGTACTTC. Its translation: CASSVDSLIVDEQYF.

This clone occurred once. This chain connects TRBV28 to TRBJ2-3, with D maybe TRBD2 (6 bases). The germline gives CDR1 MDHEN, CDR2 SYDVKM. This CDR3 has 16 residues. The V and J ends lost 4 bases and 1 base respectively, with 15 bases between them. CDR3: CASSWGGVPRTDTQYF. The CDR3 bases are TGTGCCAGCAGTTGGGGCGGGGTACCTCGCACAGATACGCAGTATTTT.

As to this clone: Other DNA sequences in the sample encode the same CDR3. The V call is TRBV30, the J call TRBJ1-5, with no clear D. CDR1 is GTSNPN and CDR2 is SVGIG in the germline V gene (reference sequence). This CDR3 region has 15 residues. Trimming cost V 1 base and J 1 base, with 11 bases left between them. The DNA of the CDR3 is TGTGCCTGGAGTGGAGGTGCACCAAGCAATCAGCCCCAGCATTTT. This sequence encodes CAWSGGAPSNQPQHF.

The rearrangement joins TRBV5-8 to TRBJ2-2; D is perhaps TRBD2 (6 bases). Deletions cut 4 bases from V and 3 bases from J, with 13 bases between. Germline V lookup: CDR1 SGHTS, CDR2 YDEGEE. The CDR3 consists of 15 residues. CDR3 DNA: TGTGCCAGCAGCCCACGGGGGTCCCACACCGGGGAGCTGTTTTTT. Its translation is CASSPRGSHTGELFF.

The J gene is TRBJ2-1, the V gene TRBV28; weak D call: TRBD1 (6 bases). The germline gives CDR1 MDHEN, CDR2 SYDVKM. The CDR3 sequence is 12 residues long. V was clipped by 6 bases and J by 12 bases, with 15 bases between them. CDR3 in amino acids: CASSTGTHRQFF. In DNA form, the CDR3 reads TGTGCCAGCAGCACCGGGACACATCGGCAGTTCTTC.

V gene TRBV6-4 combines with J gene TRBJ1-1, with 10 bases fitting TRBD1. The junction had 3 bases not matched to a gene; V was cut back by 10 bases and J by 1 base. This CDR3 has 13 amino acids. Germline values: CDR1 MRHNA, CDR2 SNTAGT. CDR3 sequence (DNA): TGTGCCACCAGGGACAGGGGGAACACTGAAGCTTTCTTT. Translation: CATRDRGNTEAFF.

The rearrangement joins TRBV29-1 to TRBJ2-1, with a possible D match to TRBD1 (5 bases). The germline gives CDR1 SQVTM, CDR2 ANQGSEA. V lost 6 bases, J lost 6 bases, and 12 bases lay in between. There are 12 residues in the CDR3. The CDR3 DNA is TGCAGCGTGGGGCCGAGAGGCAATGAGCAGTTCTTC. Its translation: CSVGPRGNEQFF.

This sequence joins TRBV24-1 and TRBJ2-3; tentatively, D is TRBD1 (6 bases). Trimming removed 8 bases at V and 1 base at J, with 9 bases between. CDR1 and CDR2 from the germline V gene are KGHDR and SFDVKD. The CDR3 is 13 residues long. Here the CDR3 DNA reads TGTGCCACCAAACAGGGCGGCACAGATACGCAGTATTTT. Amino acid sequence: CATKQGGTDTQYF.

The chain employs TRBV7-9 and TRBJ2-7; TRBD2 might be the D (6 bases). V shed 3 bases and J shed 6 bases, with 18 bases lying between them. The germline CDR1 and CDR2 sequences are SEHNR and FQNEAQ (reference sequence). This CDR3 is 15 amino acids long. The CDR3 loop is CASSFTQGGPGEQYF. CDR3 in DNA: TGTGCCAGCAGCTTCACCCAGGGAGGACCCGGCGAGCAGTACTTC.

This sequence joins TRBV9 and TRBJ1-1; 9 positions agree with TRBD1. The junction had 1 base not matched to a gene; V was cut back by 0 bases and J by 4 bases. The CDR3 length is 14 residues. Germline V CDR1 and CDR2: SGDLS, YYNGEE. The CDR3, as DNA: TGTGCCAGCAGCGTAGGGGACAGGGCCACTGAAGCTTTCTTT. Amino acid sequence: CASSVGDRATEAFF. Drawing the rest from reference TRBV9 and TRBJ1-1, the complete variable domain is DSGVTQTPKHLITATGQRVTLRCSPRSGDLSVYWYQQSLDQGLQFLIQYYNGEERAKGNILERFSAQQFPDLHSELNLSSLELGDSALYFCASSVGDRATEAFFGQGTRLTVV.

The V call is TRBV7-9, the J call TRBJ2-7; TRBD1 agrees at 10 bases. Germline-derived CDR1 and CDR2 are SEHNR and FQNEAQ (reference sequence). V lost 5 bases to trimming and J lost 7 bases; unmatched junction nucleotides: 11. This CDR3 comprises 15 residues. CDR3 residues: CASSAPGTGVREQYF. CDR3 in DNA: TGTGCCAGCAGCGCCCCCGGGACAGGGGTTAGGGAGCAGTACTTC.

The V and J genes are TRBV5-6 and TRBJ1-2; the match to TRBD1 covers 9 bases. V gave up 5 bases and J gave up 4 bases; unmatched junction bases: 6. Germline values: CDR1 SGHDT, CDR2 YYEEEE. CDR3 length: 14 residues. The CDR3 here is CASREGTGFYGYTF. Written as DNA, the CDR3 is TGTGCCAGCAGGGAGGGGACAGGGTTCTATGGCTACACCTTC. The whole variable domain, remainder taken from reference TRBV5-6 and TRBJ1-2, is DAGVTQSPTHLIKTRGQQVTLRCSPKSGHDTVSWYQQALGQGPQFIFQYYEEEERQRGNFPDRFSGHQFPNYSSELNVNALLLGDSALYLCASREGTGFYGYTFGSGTRLTVV.

The genes are TRBV28 and TRBJ2-3, with D maybe TRBD2 (5 bases). The CDR3 spans 19 residues. Germline lookup yields CDR1 MDHEN and CDR2 SYDVKM. The V end was cut by 5 bases, the J end by 6 bases, with 30 bases between. The CDR3 nucleotides are TGTGCCAGCAGTCCCTACGAACCAAGCGGAGACCTCCGCCGGGATACGCAGTATTTT. Protein: CASSPYEPSGDLRRDTQYF.

The chain links TRBV6-4 to TRBJ2-2; D gene ambiguous. The germline V gene encodes CDR1 MRHNA and CDR2 SNTAGT. This CDR3 has 13 amino acids. Trimming shortened V by 6 bases and J by 1 base, and 6 bases separated the two germline ends. Written as DNA, the CDR3 is TGTGCCAGCAGATCGGTGAACACCGGGGAGCTGTTTTTT. Its protein product is CASRSVNTGELFF.

The chain links TRBV28 to TRBJ1-5; D is undetermined. This CDR3 spans 14 amino acids. Germline assignment: CDR1 MDHEN and CDR2 SYDVKM. Trimming cost V 3 bases and J 5 bases, with 11 bases left between them. CDR3 sequence: CASSLHFTDQPQHF. In DNA form, the CDR3 reads TGTGCCAGCAGTTTGCATTTCACGGATCAGCCCCAGCATTTT.

The chain recombines TRBV27 with TRBJ2-7, with D perhaps TRBD1 (5 bases). Germline CDR1 MNHEY, CDR2 SMNVEV (reference sequence). V was shortened by 4 bases and J by 0 bases, with 10 bases between the two germline ends. This CDR3 is 14 amino acids long. The CDR3 sequence is CASSWTSNSYEQYF. The CDR3, as DNA: TGTGCCAGCAGTTGGACATCGAACTCCTACGAGCAGTACTTC.

The gene calls are TRBV19 and TRBJ2-1, with 7 bases lining up with TRBD1. J gave up 7 bases and V 4 bases, and 4 bases lay outside the gene matches. Germline CDR1 reads LNHDA; CDR2 reads SQIVND (reference sequence). CDR3 size: 13 residues. CDR3: CASSTRQGNEQFF. For the CDR3, the DNA is TGTGCCAGTAGTACCAGACAGGGTAATGAGCAGTTCTTC.

The chain recombines TRBV13 with TRBJ2-5; D might be TRBD2 (6 bases). The V end was cut by 1 base, the J end by 0 bases, with 9 bases between. The length of the CDR3 is 15 residues. Germline V gives CDR1 PRHDT, CDR2 FYEKMQ (reference sequence). The CDR3: CASSLAGVYQETQYF. The CDR3 nucleotides are TGTGCCAGCAGCTTAGCGGGGGTTTACCAAGAGACCCAGTACTTC.

The chain carries TRBV29-1 and TRBJ2-1; possible D gene TRBD2, 6 bases. This CDR3 is 14 amino acids long. V was trimmed by 3 bases and J by 5 bases, leaving 14 bases between them. CDR1 and CDR2 from the germline V gene are SQVTM and ANQGSEA. For the CDR3, the DNA is TGCAGCGTTGAGGGGCCCAGCGGGCACAATGAGCAGTTCTTC. Translating it yields CSVEGPSGHNEQFF.

On this clone: At one boundary the junction diverges from the germline segment, which might be a read error. The chain recombines TRBV12-3 or TRBV12-4 with TRBJ2-7; 8 nucleotides align to TRBD2. There are 12 residues in the CDR3. The DNA for the CDR3 is TGTGCCAGCAGCCGCTCGGGACTAGAGATGTTATTC. Residues: CASSRSGLEMLF.

The rearrangement uses TRBV25-1 and TRBJ1-1; 7 bases are a match to TRBD1. Germline V lookup: CDR1 MGHDK, CDR2 SYGVNS. The trim removed 6 bases at V and 9 bases at J, leaving 13 bases unmatched. The CDR3 length is 14 residues. The CDR3 DNA sequence: TGTGCCAGCAGGAGGGGGACAGCCCTCGGCCAAGCTTTCTTT. Its protein product is CASRRGTALGQAFF. The full variable domain, rest sourced from reference TRBV25-1 and TRBJ1-1, is EADIYQTPRYLVIGTGKKITLECSQTMGHDKMYWYQQDPGMELHLIHYSYGVNSTEKGDLSSESTVSRIRTEHFPLTLESARPSHTSQYLCASRRGTALGQAFFGQGTRLTVV.

The chain is built from TRBV27 and TRBJ2-3, with a weak D call TRBD1 (6 bases). The germline V gene encodes CDR1 MNHEY and CDR2 SMNVEV (reference sequence). V was clipped by 2 bases and J by 3 bases, with 12 bases between them. The CDR3 consists of 15 residues. This CDR3 is CASSLNFRGTDTQYF. In DNA, the CDR3 is TGTGCCAGCAGTTTAAATTTCAGGGGTACAGATACGCAGTATTTT.